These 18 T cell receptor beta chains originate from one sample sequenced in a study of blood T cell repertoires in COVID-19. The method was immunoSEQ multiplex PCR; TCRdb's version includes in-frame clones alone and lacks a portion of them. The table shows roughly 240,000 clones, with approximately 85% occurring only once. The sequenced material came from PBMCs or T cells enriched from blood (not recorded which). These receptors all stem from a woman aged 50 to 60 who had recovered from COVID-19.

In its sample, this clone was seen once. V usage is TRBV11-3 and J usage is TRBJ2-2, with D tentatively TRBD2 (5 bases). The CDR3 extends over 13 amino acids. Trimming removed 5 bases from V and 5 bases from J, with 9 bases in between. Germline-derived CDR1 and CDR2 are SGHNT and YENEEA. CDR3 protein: CASSPGGTGELFF. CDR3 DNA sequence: TGTGCCAGCAGCCCCGGCGGGACCGGGGAGCTGTTTTTT.

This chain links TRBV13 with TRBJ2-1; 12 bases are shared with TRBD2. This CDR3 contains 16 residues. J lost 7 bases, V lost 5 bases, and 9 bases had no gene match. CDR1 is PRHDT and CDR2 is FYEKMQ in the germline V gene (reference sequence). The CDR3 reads CASSPRLAGVENEQFF. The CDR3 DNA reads TGTGCCAGCAGCCCGCGACTAGCGGGGGTTGAGAATGAGCAGTTCTTC. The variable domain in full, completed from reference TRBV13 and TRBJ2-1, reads AAGVIQSPRHLIKEKRETATLKCYPIPRHDTVYWYQQGPGQDPQFLISFYEKMQSDKGSIPDRFSAQQFSDYHSELNMSSLELGDSALYFCASSPRLAGVENEQFFGPGTRLTVL.

As DNA, the CDR3 is TGTGCCAGCAACCTACTCCAAGGGGGCTTGAACACTGAAGCTTTCTTT. Translated, it gives CASNLLQGGLNTEAFF. The chain joins TRBV5-5 to TRBJ1-1, with 7 bases fitting TRBD1. From germline, CDR1 is SGHKS and CDR2 YYEKEE (reference sequence). This CDR3 has 16 amino acids. The ends lost 6 bases at V and 0 bases at J; junction bases unmatched: 11.

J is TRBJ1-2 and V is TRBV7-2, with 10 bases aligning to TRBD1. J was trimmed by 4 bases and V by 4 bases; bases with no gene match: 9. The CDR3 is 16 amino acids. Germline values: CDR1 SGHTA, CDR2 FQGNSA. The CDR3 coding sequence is TGTGCCAGCAGCTCGTCACCTAGACAGGGGGCCTATGGCTACACCTTC. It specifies CASSSSPRQGAYGYTF.

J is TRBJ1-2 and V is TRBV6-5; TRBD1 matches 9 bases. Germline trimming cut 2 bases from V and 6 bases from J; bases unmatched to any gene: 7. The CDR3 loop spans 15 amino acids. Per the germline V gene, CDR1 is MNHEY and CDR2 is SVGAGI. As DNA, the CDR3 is TGTGCCAGCAGTTACCGAGGGACAGGGTTAAATGGCTACACCTTC. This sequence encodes CASSYRGTGLNGYTF.

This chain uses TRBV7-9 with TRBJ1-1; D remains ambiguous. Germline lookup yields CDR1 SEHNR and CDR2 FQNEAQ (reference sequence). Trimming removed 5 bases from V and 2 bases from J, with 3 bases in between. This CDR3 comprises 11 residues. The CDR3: CASSLNTEAFF. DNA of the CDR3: TGTGCCAGCAGCCTAAACACTGAAGCTTTCTTT.

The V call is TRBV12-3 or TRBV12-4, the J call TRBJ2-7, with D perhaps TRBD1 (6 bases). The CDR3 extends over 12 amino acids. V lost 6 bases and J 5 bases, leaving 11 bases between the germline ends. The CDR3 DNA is TGTGCCAGCAGCTATGACAGGAACGAGCAGTACTTC. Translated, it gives CASSYDRNEQYF.

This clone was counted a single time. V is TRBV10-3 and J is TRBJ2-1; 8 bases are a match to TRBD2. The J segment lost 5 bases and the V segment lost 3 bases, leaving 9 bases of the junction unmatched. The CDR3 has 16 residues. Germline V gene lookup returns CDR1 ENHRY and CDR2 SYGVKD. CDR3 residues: CAISERSGGLDNEQFF. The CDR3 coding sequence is TGTGCCATCAGTGAAAGAAGCGGGGGTCTGGACAATGAGCAGTTCTTC.

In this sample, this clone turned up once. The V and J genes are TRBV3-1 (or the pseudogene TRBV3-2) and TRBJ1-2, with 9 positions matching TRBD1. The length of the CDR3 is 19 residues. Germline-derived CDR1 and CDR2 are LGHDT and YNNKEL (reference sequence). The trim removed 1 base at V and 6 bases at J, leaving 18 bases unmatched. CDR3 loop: CASSQVGKGQGKRADGYTF. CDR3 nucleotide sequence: TGTGCCAGCAGCCAAGTGGGAAAGGGACAGGGTAAGCGGGCGGATGGCTACACCTTC.

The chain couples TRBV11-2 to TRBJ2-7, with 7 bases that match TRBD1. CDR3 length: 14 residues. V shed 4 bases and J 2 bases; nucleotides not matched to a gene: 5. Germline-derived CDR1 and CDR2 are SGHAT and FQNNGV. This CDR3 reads CASSSQQGPYEQYF. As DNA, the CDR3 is TGTGCCAGCAGCTCTCAACAGGGGCCCTACGAGCAGTACTTC.

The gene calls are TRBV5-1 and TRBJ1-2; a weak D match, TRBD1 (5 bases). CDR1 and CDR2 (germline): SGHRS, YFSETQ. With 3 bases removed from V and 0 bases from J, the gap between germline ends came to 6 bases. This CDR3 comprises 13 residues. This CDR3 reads CASSSTANYGYTF. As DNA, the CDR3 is TGCGCCAGCAGCTCGACAGCTAACTATGGCTACACCTTC.

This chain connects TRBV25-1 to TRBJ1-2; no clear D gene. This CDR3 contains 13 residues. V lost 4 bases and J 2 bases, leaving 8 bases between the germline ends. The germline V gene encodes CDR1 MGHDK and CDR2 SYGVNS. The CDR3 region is CASSGLVNYGYTF. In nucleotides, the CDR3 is TGTGCCAGCAGTGGCCTAGTCAACTATGGCTACACCTTC.

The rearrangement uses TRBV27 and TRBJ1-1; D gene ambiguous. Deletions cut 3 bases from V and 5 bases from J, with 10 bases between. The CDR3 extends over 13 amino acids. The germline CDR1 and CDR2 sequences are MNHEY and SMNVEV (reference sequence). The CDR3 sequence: CASSLSGWTEAFF. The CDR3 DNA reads TGTGCCAGCAGTTTGTCCGGTTGGACTGAAGCTTTCTTT.

The CDR3 nucleotides read TGTGCCACCGCTCAGGGGGCATGGAATGAGCAGTTCTTC. It is translated as CATAQGAWNEQFF. V is TRBV24-1 and J is TRBJ2-1; 8 bases fit TRBD1. Germline V gene lookup returns CDR1 KGHDR and CDR2 SFDVKD. The ends lost 9 bases at V and 7 bases at J; junction bases unmatched: 7. This CDR3 contains 13 residues.

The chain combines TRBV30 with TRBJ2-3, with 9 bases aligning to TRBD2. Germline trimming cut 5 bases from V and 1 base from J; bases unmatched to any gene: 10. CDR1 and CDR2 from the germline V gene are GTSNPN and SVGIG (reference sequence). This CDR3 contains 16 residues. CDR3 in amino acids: CAWGPRASGGTDTQYF. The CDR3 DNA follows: TGTGCCTGGGGCCCCCGGGCTAGCGGGGGCACAGATACGCAGTATTTT.

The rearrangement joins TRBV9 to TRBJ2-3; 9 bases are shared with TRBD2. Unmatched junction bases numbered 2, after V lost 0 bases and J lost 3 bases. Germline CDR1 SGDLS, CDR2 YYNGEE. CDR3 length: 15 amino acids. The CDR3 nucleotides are TGTGCCAGCAGCGTAGTTAGCGGGAGTACAGATACGCAGTATTTT. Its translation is CASSVVSGSTDTQYF.

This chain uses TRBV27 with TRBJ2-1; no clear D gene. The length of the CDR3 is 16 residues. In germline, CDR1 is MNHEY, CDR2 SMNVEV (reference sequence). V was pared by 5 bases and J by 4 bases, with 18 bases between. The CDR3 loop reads CASSPLTVLVYNEQFF. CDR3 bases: TGTGCCAGCAGTCCACTCACTGTACTTGTATACAATGAGCAGTTCTTC.

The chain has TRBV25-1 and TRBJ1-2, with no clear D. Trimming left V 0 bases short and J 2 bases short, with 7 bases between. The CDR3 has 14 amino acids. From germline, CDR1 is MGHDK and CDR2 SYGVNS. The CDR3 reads CASSEYTGNYGYTF. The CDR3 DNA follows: TGTGCCAGCAGTGAATATACCGGGAACTATGGCTACACCTTC.